This T cell receptor beta chain was documented in a study of T-cell reconstitution after alpha-beta-depleted transplantation in children. Unique molecular identifiers tagged the TCRbeta library. TCRdb redid the calling of the PCR reads with MiXCR, one entry per CDR3 protein. The table includes about 460,000 distinct CDR3 sequences, roughly an eighth detected once. The V end lost 0 bases, the J end lost 8 bases, and 19 bases lay between the germline ends. The CDR3 covers 16 residues. CDR1 LGHDT and CDR2 YNNKEL come from the germline V gene (reference sequence). The chain links TRBV3-1 to TRBJ1-2; a weak D match, TRBD1 (5 bases). Sequencing was performed on PBMCs from the stem cell graft donor, taken from the stem cell graft. This clonotype was sampled from a human donor who donated a stem cell graft to a child with combined immunodeficiency. CDR3 sequence (DNA): TGTGCCAGCAGCCAAGATCGGGGGGTGGCAGGGAGGGGCTACACCTTC. Its translation: CASSQDRGVAGRGYTF. Together with reference TRBV3-1 and TRBJ1-2, the CDR3 gives the full variable domain: DTAVSQTPKYLVTQMGNDKSIKCEQNLGHDTMYWYKQDSKKFLKIMFSYNNKELIINETVPNRFSPKSPDKAHLNLHINSLELGDSAVYFCASSQDRGVAGRGYTFGSGTRLTVV.